The present T cell receptor beta chain was sequenced within a study of T-cell reconstitution after alpha-beta-depleted transplantation in children. A word on this clonotype: Germline is not matched at one junction end, which may reflect a read error.

As it was prepared, the TCRbeta library received unique molecular identifiers. Using its own MiXCR run on the PCR reads, TCRdb lists one record per CDR3 protein. Of 260,000 or so distinct CDR3 sequences listed, around 12% are singletons. CDR3 size: 13 residues. Germline CDR1 SGHRS, CDR2 YFSETQ. The sequence was collected from a human donor who donated a stem cell graft to a child with acute lymphoblastic leukemia. The input for sequencing was PBMCs from the stem cell graft donor, taken from the stem cell graft. V is TRBV5-1 and J is TRBJ2-7; a weak D match, TRBD2 (6 bases). For the CDR3, the DNA is TGCGCCAGCAGTGTAGCGGAAACCTACAAGCAGTACTTC. Translation gives CASSVAETYKQYF.